Shown below are 29 T cell receptor beta chains from a single sample sequenced in a study of circulating CD8 cells and anti-PD-1 response in melanoma. Each library started from about 15 ng of total RNA using the QIAseq Immune Repertoire TCR panel. MiXCR, applied by TCRdb to the reads, yields one record per CDR3 protein. The repertoire holds about 620 distinct CDR3 sequences, around 7.4% seen once, with around 15% in the top ten. Sorting of live CD3+CD8+TCRalphabeta+ cells by PD-1 and/or TIGIT gave four subsets. Sequencing was performed on CD8+ T cells from PBMCs, taken at baseline or after one month of anti-PD-1 therapy (not recorded which). All receptors come from a human donor with melanoma.

This clonotype is large by share. The V gene is TRBV30, the J gene TRBJ2-4; a weak D match, TRBD1 (6 bases). The germline V gene has CDR1 GTSNPN and CDR2 SVGIG (reference sequence). The V end was cut by 1 base, the J end by 7 bases, with 11 bases between. This CDR3 is built from 13 residues. The CDR3 region is CAWSGQAANIQYF. The CDR3, as DNA: TGTGCCTGGAGTGGACAGGCGGCTAACATTCAGTACTTC.

This clonotype is labeled as large. The chain uses TRBV12-3 or TRBV12-4 and TRBJ2-7; D tentatively reads TRBD1 or TRBD2 (5 bases each). V lost 6 bases and J lost 6, with 18 bases in between. The CDR3 length is 14 residues. As DNA, the CDR3 is TGTGCCAGCAGCCCCACTCAGGGAGTAGGCGAGCAGTACTTC. It translates to CASSPTQGVGEQYF.

By sample share, this clonotype is large. The rearrangement links TRBV20-1 to TRBJ1-2, with 8 bases fitting TRBD1. The length of the CDR3 is 16 residues. The V and J ends lost 0 bases and 4 bases, in that order; junction bases with no gene match: 10. CDR1 DFQATT and CDR2 SNEGSKA come from the germline V gene (reference sequence). The CDR3 DNA reads as TGCAGTGCTAGAGAAACAGGGGGATCCCCTTCCTATGGCTACACCTTC. Its translation is CSARETGGSPSYGYTF.

With respect to this clonotype: A junction boundary mismatches the germline segment, possibly from a read error. V and J are TRBV7-2 and TRBJ1-3, with TRBD1 identical over 8 bases. This CDR3 is built from 15 residues. Germline CDR1 reads SGHTA; CDR2 reads FQGNSA. In DNA form, the CDR3 reads TGTGCCAGCAGCTCGACAGGGGCACCTGGAAACGCCATATATTTT. Protein product: CASSSTGAPGNAIYF. The variable domain in full, completed from reference TRBV7-2 and TRBJ1-3, reads GAGVSQSPSNKVTEKGKDVELRCDPISGHTALYWYRQSLGQGLEFLIYFQGNSAPDKSGLPSDRFSAERTGGSVSTLTIQRTQQEDSAVYLCASSSTGAPGNAIYFGEGSWLTVV.

This clonotype rates as large (0.1 to 1%). V gene TRBV7-3 combines with J gene TRBJ2-3, with TRBD2 matching over 8 bases. V shed 5 bases, J shed 4 bases, and the junction held 2 bases outside the gene matches. The CDR3 covers 13 residues. Germline V gives CDR1 SGHTA, CDR2 FQGTGA. In DNA, the CDR3 is TGTGCCAGCAGCCGACTAGCGTCAGATACGCAGTATTTT. The encoded protein is CASSRLASDTQYF.

This clonotype rates as medium-sized. The chain carries TRBV27 and TRBJ2-1, with TRBD2 matching 14 bases. This CDR3 contains 16 residues. Germline CDR1 is MNHEY and CDR2 is SMNVEV (reference sequence). Unmatched junction bases numbered 2, after V lost 5 bases and J lost 2 bases. Here the CDR3 DNA reads TGTGCCAGCAGTCGGACTAGCGGGGGGACCTACAATGAGCAGTTCTTC. As protein: CASSRTSGGTYNEQFF.

This clonotype is classed as large. The chain combines TRBV24-1 with TRBJ2-5, with TRBD2 matching over 7 bases. CDR3 size: 16 residues. With V trimmed by 1 base and J by 1 base, 5 bases remained unmatched. The germline CDR1 and CDR2 sequences are KGHDR and SFDVKD. The DNA for the CDR3 is TGTGCCACCAGTGATTTCGAGCGGGGCGCCCAAGAGACCCAGTACTTC. This codes for CATSDFERGAQETQYF.

By share, this clonotype counts as large (0.1 to 1%). The V and J genes are TRBV7-9 and TRBJ2-1; D might be TRBD2 (6 bases). CDR1 and CDR2 from the germline V gene are SEHNR and FQNEAQ (reference sequence). Trimming removed 1 base at V and 4 bases at J, with 11 bases between. There are 15 residues in the CDR3. The CDR3: CASSLGLASYNEQFF. CDR3 DNA sequence: TGTGCCAGCAGCTTAGGCCTAGCGTCATACAATGAGCAGTTCTTC.

By share of the sample, this clonotype is large. This chain links TRBV2 with TRBJ2-7, with no clear D. Germline V CDR1 and CDR2: SNHLY, FYNNEI. V was shortened by 1 base and J by 3 bases, with 4 bases between the two germline ends. The CDR3 runs to 12 residues. The CDR3 region has the DNA TGTGCCAGCAGTGAAGGGGACTACGAGCAGTACTTC. Residues: CASSEGDYEQYF. Looking up the rest from reference TRBV2 and TRBJ2-7 gives the full variable domain: EPEVTQTPSHQVTQMGQEVILRCVPISNHLYFYWYRQILGQKVEFLVSFYNNEISEKSEIFDDQFSVERPDGSNFTLKIRSTKLEDSAMYFCASSEGDYEQYFGPGTRLTVT.

Within the sample, this clonotype is large. This chain uses TRBV24-1 with TRBJ2-1; 7 nucleotides match TRBD1. Per the germline V gene, CDR1 is KGHDR and CDR2 is SFDVKD. CDR3 size: 16 residues. J was trimmed by 5 bases and V by 3 bases; bases with no gene match: 9. The CDR3, as DNA: TGTGCCACCAGTGATCCTGACAGGGTACCACACAATGAGCAGTTCTTC. Translated, it gives CATSDPDRVPHNEQFF.

By share, this clonotype counts as large (0.1 to 1%). The V call is TRBV28, the J call TRBJ1-3, with D unresolved. Trimming cost V 8 bases and J 0 bases, with 5 bases left between them. Germline V gives CDR1 MDHEN, CDR2 SYDVKM. The CDR3 has 12 residues. The CDR3 region has the DNA TGTGCCAGCGGCCACTCTGGAAACACCATATATTTT. This encodes CASGHSGNTIYF.

Turning to this clonotype: Just one base apart from a much larger clone, this may be a read error. The CDR3 is CASSGNRATDTKYF. The CDR3 DNA sequence: TGTGCCAGCAGCGGCAACAGAGCCACAGATACGAAGTATTTT. V is TRBV14 and J is TRBJ2-3; D is unresolved. Germline assignment: CDR1 SGHDN and CDR2 FVKESK. The CDR3 extends over 14 amino acids. Based on the CDR3 plus reference TRBV14 and TRBJ2-3, the full variable domain is EAGVTQFPSHSVIEKGQTVTLRCDPISGHDNLYWYRRVMGKEIKFLLHFVKESKQDESGMPNNRFLAERTGGTYSTLKVQPAELEDSGVYFCASSGNRATDTKYFGPGTRLTVL.

This clonotype is large (0.1 to 1%). Lacking the conserved final phenylalanine or tryptophan, this CDR3 likely reflects a read error. The chain combines TRBV6-1 with TRBJ2-2; D is possibly TRBD1 (5 bases). CDR1 MNHNS and CDR2 SASEGT come from the germline V gene. V lost 2 bases and J lost 4, with 8 bases in between. The CDR3 is 14 residues long. CDR3 sequence (DNA): TGTGCCAGCAGTGAAAGGGGATTCACCGGGGAGCTGTTTTCT. Amino acids: CASSERGFTGELFS.

This clonotype is classed as large. As DNA, the CDR3 is TGCAGTGCTAGATATTTAGGGTTCTACGAGCAGTACTTC. This translates into CSARYLGFYEQYF. The chain is built from TRBV20-1 and TRBJ2-7; D remains ambiguous. This CDR3 spans 13 amino acids. In germline, CDR1 is DFQATT, CDR2 SNEGSKA (reference sequence). V was pared by 2 bases and J by 3 bases, with 11 bases between.

The CDR3 region is CASNPFGQRGAGELFF. CDR3 nucleotide sequence: TGTGCCAGCAATCCCTTCGGCCAGCGGGGCGCCGGGGAGCTGTTTTTT. This chain joins TRBV9 and TRBJ2-2; 7 bases map to TRBD2. This CDR3 has 16 amino acids. The V and J ends lost 6 bases and 6 bases, in that order; junction bases with no gene match: 14. Germline values: CDR1 SGDLS, CDR2 YYNGEE.

Within the sample, this clonotype is large (0.1 to 1%). CDR3 sequence reads: CASSQGSGGPTSTDTQYF. CDR3 in DNA: TGCGCCAGCAGCCAAGGCTCGGGGGGCCCTACTAGCACAGATACGCAGTATTTT. The chain uses TRBV4-3 and TRBJ2-3, with D perhaps TRBD2 (7 bases). The V gene's germline CDR1 is LGHNA and CDR2 YSLEER. The CDR3 is 18 amino acids. V was cut by 1 base and J by 0 bases, with 17 bases left in between.

This clonotype qualifies as large. The rearrangement uses TRBV4-3 and TRBJ2-7; 9 nucleotides line up with TRBD1. Trimming cost V 1 base and J 5 bases; bases outside gene matches: 9. CDR1 is LGHNA and CDR2 is YSLEER in the germline V gene. The CDR3 is 16 amino acids. The CDR3 DNA sequence: TGCGCCAGCAGCCAAGGCCGGGGGACAGGGTACCACGAGCAGTACTTC. Its translation is CASSQGRGTGYHEQYF.

By sample fraction, this clonotype is large. The V call is TRBV7-2, the J call TRBJ2-4; TRBD2 agrees at 10 bases. From germline, CDR1 is SGHTA and CDR2 FQGNSA. The CDR3 sequence is 21 residues long. V was clipped by 1 base and J by 2 bases; unmatched bases: 17. CDR3 in DNA: TGTGCCAGCAGCTTAGAAGGCGTTAGCGGGGGGTATTTCGGAACCAAAAACATTCAGTACTTC. Translating it yields CASSLEGVSGGYFGTKNIQYF. Full variable domain (rest looked up from reference TRBV7-2 and TRBJ2-4): GAGVSQSPSNKVTEKGKDVELRCDPISGHTALYWYRQSLGQGLEFLIYFQGNSAPDKSGLPSDRFSAERTGGSVSTLTIQRTQQEDSAVYLCASSLEGVSGGYFGTKNIQYFGAGTRLSVL.

By share, this clonotype counts as large (0.1 to 1%). The V gene is TRBV28, the J gene TRBJ2-1; D assignment may be TRBD1 or TRBD2 (5 bases each). Germline V gene sequence: CDR1 MDHEN, CDR2 SYDVKM. This CDR3 contains 15 residues. Trimming took 3 bases from V and 4 from J, leaving 13 bases between them. CDR3 bases: TGTGCCAGCAGTTTGGGGGAGAGGATTTACAATGAGCAGTTCTTC. Its protein product is CASSLGERIYNEQFF.

In its sample, this clonotype ranks as large. The chain carries TRBV24-1 and TRBJ2-3; D is possibly TRBD1 (6 bases). Germline CDR1 reads KGHDR; CDR2 reads SFDVKD. This CDR3 is built from 17 residues. Trimming shortened V by 5 bases and J by 0 bases, and 17 bases separated the two germline ends. As DNA, the CDR3 is TGTGCCACCAGTGGCCCCCCCCGCAGGGGCAGCACAGATACGCAGTATTTT. This sequence encodes CATSGPPRRGSTDTQYF.

The chain is built from TRBV12-3 or TRBV12-4 and TRBJ2-7, with 9 bases fitting TRBD1. The CDR3 runs to 16 residues. V lost 3 bases and J lost 2; bases outside the gene matches: 8. CDR3 protein: CASSFSSGQGPYEQYF. The CDR3 DNA sequence: TGTGCCAGCAGTTTTTCTTCAGGACAGGGGCCCTACGAGCAGTACTTC.

This chain joins TRBV14 and TRBJ2-1; 9 bases fit TRBD1. The CDR3 is 13 amino acids. With 2 bases clipped from V and 10 bases from J, the junction kept 3 bases outside the gene matches. Per germline, CDR1 SGHDN and CDR2 FVKESK. The CDR3 region is CASSQWTGEEQFF. CDR3 sequence (DNA): TGTGCCAGCAGCCAATGGACAGGGGAAGAGCAGTTCTTC.

The chain has TRBV19 and TRBJ2-2; a weak D match, TRBD1 (5 bases). Trimming left V 3 bases short and J 6 bases short, with 8 bases between. CDR3 length: 13 residues. CDR1 LNHDA and CDR2 SQIVND come from the germline V gene (reference sequence). The CDR3 coding sequence is TGTGCCAGTAGTATGCAGGGCCCCGGGGAGCTGTTTTTT. This sequence encodes CASSMQGPGELFF. Variable domain in full (rest from reference TRBV19 and TRBJ2-2): DGGITQSPKYLFRKEGQNVTLSCEQNLNHDAMYWYRQDPGQGLRLIYYSQIVNDFQKGDIAEGYSVSREKKESFPLTVTSAQKNPTAFYLCASSMQGPGELFFGEGSRLTVL.

By share, this clonotype ranks as medium-sized. CDR3 protein: CASSAQETQYF. The CDR3 DNA reads TGTGCCAGTAGTGCGCAAGAGACCCAGTACTTC. J is TRBJ2-5 and V is TRBV19; D gene unclear. V shed 5 bases and J shed 2 bases, with 3 bases lying between them. This CDR3 contains 11 residues. The germline V gene encodes CDR1 LNHDA and CDR2 SQIVND (reference sequence).

A note on this clonotype: A much larger clone sits a single nucleotide away, making a read error possible. The final CDR3 position lacks the conserved phenylalanine or tryptophan, pointing to a likely read error. This chain connects TRBV9 to TRBJ2-7; D possibly corresponds to TRBD2 (5 bases). The germline V gene has CDR1 SGDLS and CDR2 YYNGEE. Trimming removed 7 bases at V and 6 bases at J, with 20 bases between. The CDR3 totals 14 residues. CDR3 in amino acids: CASAPGTHVVEQYL. The CDR3 bases are TGTGCCAGCGCGCCGGGAACTCACGTGGTCGAGCAGTACCTC.

A note on this clonotype: A much larger clone lies one base from this, so it may be a read error. This is likely a read error, given that the CDR3 carries no conserved phenylalanine or tryptophan at its end. V usage is TRBV19 and J usage is TRBJ1-1; 7 bases map to TRBD1. CDR1 is LNHDA and CDR2 is SQIVND in the germline V gene (reference sequence). The CDR3 is 15 amino acids. The V gene end was trimmed by 4 bases and the J gene end by 4 bases; junction bases not matched to a gene: 9. CDR3 sequence: CASSTRQGGSTEAFS. The CDR3 nucleotides read TGTGCCAGTAGTACCCGACAGGGAGGCAGCACTGAAGCTTTCTCT.

In its sample, this clonotype is large. The chain employs TRBV19 and TRBJ1-2, with D perhaps TRBD1 (6 bases). From germline, CDR1 is LNHDA and CDR2 SQIVND (reference sequence). With 3 bases removed from V and 6 bases from J, the gap between germline ends came to 11 bases. The CDR3 loop spans 13 amino acids. CDR3 amino acids: CASSIYRDHGYTF. CDR3 in DNA: TGTGCCAGTAGTATTTACAGGGACCATGGCTACACCTTC.

Relative to its sample, this clonotype is medium-sized. The CDR3 DNA follows: TGTGCCAGCAGTTTAAGAGGGGGTGGAAACCAAGAGACCCAGTACTTC. The encoded protein is CASSLRGGGNQETQYF. The chain has TRBV28 and TRBJ2-5; the D gene is possibly TRBD1 (6 bases). CDR1 and CDR2 from the germline V gene are MDHEN and SYDVKM. CDR3 size: 16 residues. V was cut by 2 bases and J by 0 bases, with 13 bases left in between.

This clonotype is large in the sample. V and J are TRBV7-3 and TRBJ1-5, with D unclear. Germline CDR1 is SGHTA and CDR2 is FQGTGA. V was cut by 2 bases and J by 0 bases, with 5 bases left in between. The CDR3 spans 14 residues. The chain's CDR3 is CASSLGDSNQPQHF. The CDR3 DNA reads TGTGCCAGCAGCTTAGGGGATAGCAATCAGCCCCAGCATTTT. Full variable domain (missing parts from reference TRBV7-3 and TRBJ1-5): GAGVSQTPSNKVTEKGKYVELRCDPISGHTALYWYRQSLGQGPEFLIYFQGTGAADDSGLPNDRFFAVRPEGSVSTLKIQRTERGDSAVYLCASSLGDSNQPQHFGDGTRLSIL.